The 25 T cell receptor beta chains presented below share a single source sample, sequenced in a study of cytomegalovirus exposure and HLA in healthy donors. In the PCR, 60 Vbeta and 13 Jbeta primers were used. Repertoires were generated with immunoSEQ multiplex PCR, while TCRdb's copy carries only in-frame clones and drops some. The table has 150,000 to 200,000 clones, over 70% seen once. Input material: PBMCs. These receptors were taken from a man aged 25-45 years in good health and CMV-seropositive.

The CDR3 nucleotides read TGTGCCAGCAGTCAGACAGGGGGCAGTGGCTACACCTTC. Its protein is CASSQTGGSGYTF. The J gene is TRBJ1-2, the V gene TRBV6-5, with TRBD1 matching over 10 bases. The ends lost 5 bases at V and 7 bases at J; junction bases unmatched: 4. CDR1 MNHEY and CDR2 SVGAGI come from the germline V gene. CDR3 length: 13 residues.

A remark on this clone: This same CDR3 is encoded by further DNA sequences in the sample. Written as DNA, the CDR3 is TGTGCCAGTAGTAGTTCAGGTCAAGAGACCCAGTACTTC. Translated, it gives CASSSSGQETQYF. V gene TRBV19 combines with J gene TRBJ2-5; D gene uncertain. Deletions cut 4 bases from V and 2 bases from J, with 8 bases between. Germline V gene sequence: CDR1 LNHDA, CDR2 SQIVND (reference sequence). The CDR3 is 13 residues long.

The CDR3 DNA sequence: TGTGCCAGCAGCAGCCGCCGGGAGGGGGTGGACATTCAGTACTTC. It yields the protein CASSSRREGVDIQYF. V is TRBV21-1 and J is TRBJ2-4; TRBD2, as called in the table, went unchecked against the DNA. TRBV21-1 is termed a pseudogene. CDR3 length: 15 amino acids.

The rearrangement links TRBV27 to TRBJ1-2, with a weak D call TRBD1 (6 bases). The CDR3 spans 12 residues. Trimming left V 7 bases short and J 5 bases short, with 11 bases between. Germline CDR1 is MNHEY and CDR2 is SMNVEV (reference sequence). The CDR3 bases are TGTGCCAGCAAGGGGGATTTTTATGGCTACACCTTC. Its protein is CASKGDFYGYTF.

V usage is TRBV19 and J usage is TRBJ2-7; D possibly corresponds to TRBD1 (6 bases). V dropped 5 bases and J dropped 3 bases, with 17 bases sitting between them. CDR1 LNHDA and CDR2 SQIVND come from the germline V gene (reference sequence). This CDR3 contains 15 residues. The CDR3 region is CASSVAVQGFYEQYF. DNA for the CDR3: TGTGCCAGTAGTGTCGCCGTACAGGGATTCTACGAGCAGTACTTC.

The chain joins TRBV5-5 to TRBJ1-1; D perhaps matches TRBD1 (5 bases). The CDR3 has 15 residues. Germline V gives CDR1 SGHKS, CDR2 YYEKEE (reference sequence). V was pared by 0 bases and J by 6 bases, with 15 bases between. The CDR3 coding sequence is TGTGCCAGCAGCTTGGTCTCAGGGAGGATCGCTGAAGCTTTCTTT. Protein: CASSLVSGRIAEAFF.

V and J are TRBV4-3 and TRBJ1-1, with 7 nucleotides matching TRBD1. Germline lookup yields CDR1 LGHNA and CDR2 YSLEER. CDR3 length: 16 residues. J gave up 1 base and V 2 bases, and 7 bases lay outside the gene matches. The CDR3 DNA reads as TGCGCCAGCAGCCAATATGACAGGGCCACGAACACTGAAGCTTTCTTT. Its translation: CASSQYDRATNTEAFF.

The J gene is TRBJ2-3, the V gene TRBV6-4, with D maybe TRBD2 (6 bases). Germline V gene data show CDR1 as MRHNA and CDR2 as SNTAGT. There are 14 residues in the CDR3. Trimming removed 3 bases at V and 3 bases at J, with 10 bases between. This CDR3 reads CASSEGGETDTQYF. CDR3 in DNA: TGTGCCAGCAGTGAAGGCGGGGAAACAGATACGCAGTATTTT.

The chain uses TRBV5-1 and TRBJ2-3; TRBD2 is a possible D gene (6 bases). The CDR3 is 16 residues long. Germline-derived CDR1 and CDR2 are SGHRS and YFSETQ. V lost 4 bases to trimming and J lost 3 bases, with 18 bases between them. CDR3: CASSPGLLLETDTQYF. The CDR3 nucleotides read TGCGCCAGCAGCCCGGGACTCCTATTGGAAACAGATACGCAGTATTTT.

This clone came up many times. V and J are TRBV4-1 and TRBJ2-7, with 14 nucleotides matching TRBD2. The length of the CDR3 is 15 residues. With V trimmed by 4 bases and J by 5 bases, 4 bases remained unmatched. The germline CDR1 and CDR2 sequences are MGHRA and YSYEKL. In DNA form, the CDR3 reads TGCGCCAGCAGCCGAGAGGGACTAGCGGGAGACGAGCAGTACTTC. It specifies CASSREGLAGDEQYF.

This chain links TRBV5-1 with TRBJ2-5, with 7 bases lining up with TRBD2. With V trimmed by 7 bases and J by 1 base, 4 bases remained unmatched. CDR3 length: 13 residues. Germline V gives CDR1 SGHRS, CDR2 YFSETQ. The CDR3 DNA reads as TGCGCCAGCGATAGCGGGTCCCAAGAGACCCAGTACTTC. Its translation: CASDSGSQETQYF.

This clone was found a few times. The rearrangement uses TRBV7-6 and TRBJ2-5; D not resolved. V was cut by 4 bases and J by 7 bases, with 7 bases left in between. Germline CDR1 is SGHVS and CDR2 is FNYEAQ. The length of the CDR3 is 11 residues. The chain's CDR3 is CASSSGGTQYF. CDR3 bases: TGTGCCAGCAGCTCGGGTGGGACCCAGTACTTC.

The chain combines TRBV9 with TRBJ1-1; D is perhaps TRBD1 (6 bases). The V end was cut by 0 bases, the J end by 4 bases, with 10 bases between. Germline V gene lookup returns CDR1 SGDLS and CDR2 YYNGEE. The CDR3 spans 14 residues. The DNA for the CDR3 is TGTGCCAGCAGCGTAGGACAGGCAGGCACTGAAGCTTTCTTT. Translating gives CASSVGQAGTEAFF. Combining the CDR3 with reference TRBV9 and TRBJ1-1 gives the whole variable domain DSGVTQTPKHLITATGQRVTLRCSPRSGDLSVYWYQQSLDQGLQFLIQYYNGEERAKGNILERFSAQQFPDLHSELNLSSLELGDSALYFCASSVGQAGTEAFFGQGTRLTVV.

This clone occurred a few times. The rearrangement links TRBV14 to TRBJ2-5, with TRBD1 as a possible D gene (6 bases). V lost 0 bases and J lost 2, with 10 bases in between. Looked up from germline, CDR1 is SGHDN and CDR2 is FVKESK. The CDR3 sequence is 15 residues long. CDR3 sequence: CASSQDWGPQETQYF. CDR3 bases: TGTGCCAGCAGCCAAGATTGGGGGCCACAAGAGACCCAGTACTTC.

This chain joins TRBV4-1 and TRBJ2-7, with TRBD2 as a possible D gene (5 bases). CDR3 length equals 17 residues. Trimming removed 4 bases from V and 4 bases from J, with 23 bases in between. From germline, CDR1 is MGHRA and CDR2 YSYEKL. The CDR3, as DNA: TGCGCCAGCAGCCGCCCTCGGGATGCGGTAGCTGGGTACGAGCAGTACTTC. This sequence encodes CASSRPRDAVAGYEQYF.

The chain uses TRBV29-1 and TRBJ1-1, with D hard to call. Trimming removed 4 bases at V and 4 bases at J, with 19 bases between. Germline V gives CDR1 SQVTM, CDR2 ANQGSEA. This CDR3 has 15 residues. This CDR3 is CSVVFSSRRGTEAFF. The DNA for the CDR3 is TGCAGCGTTGTCTTTTCCTCTCGCCGGGGCACTGAAGCTTTCTTT.

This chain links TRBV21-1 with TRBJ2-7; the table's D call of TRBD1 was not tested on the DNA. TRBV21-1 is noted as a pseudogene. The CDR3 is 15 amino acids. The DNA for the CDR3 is TGTGCCAGCAGCTCACGGGGACAGGGGGCAGGGGAGCAGTACTTC. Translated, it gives CASSSRGQGAGEQYF.

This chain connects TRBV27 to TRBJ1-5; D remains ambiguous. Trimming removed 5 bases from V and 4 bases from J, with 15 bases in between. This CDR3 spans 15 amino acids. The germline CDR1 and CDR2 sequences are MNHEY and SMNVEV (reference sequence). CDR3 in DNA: TGTGCCAGCAGTCAATTGAGTTTACGGAATCAGCCCCAGCATTTT. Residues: CASSQLSLRNQPQHF.

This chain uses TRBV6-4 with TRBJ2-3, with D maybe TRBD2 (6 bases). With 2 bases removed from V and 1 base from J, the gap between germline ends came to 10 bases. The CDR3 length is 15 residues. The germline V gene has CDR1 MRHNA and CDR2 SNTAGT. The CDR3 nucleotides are TGTGCCAGCAGTGACAACCCGGGGGGCACAGATACGCAGTATTTT. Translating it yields CASSDNPGGTDTQYF.

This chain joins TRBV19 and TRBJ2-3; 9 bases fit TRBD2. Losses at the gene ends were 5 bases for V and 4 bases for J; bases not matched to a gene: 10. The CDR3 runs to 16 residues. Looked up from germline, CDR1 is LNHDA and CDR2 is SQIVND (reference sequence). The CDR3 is CASSQASGMAADTQYF. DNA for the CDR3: TGTGCCAGTAGTCAGGCTAGCGGGATGGCCGCAGATACGCAGTATTTT.

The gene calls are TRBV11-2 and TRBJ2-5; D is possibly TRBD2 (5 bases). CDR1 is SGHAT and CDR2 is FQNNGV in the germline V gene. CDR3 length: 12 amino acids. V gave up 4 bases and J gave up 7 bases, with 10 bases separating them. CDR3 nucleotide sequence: TGTGCCAGCAGCTCTGACTATGGGACCCAGTACTTC. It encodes CASSSDYGTQYF.

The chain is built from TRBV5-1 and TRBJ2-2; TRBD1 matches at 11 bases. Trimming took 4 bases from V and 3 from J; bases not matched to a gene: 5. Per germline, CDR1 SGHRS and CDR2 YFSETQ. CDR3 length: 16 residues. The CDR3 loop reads CASSARDRGDTGELFF. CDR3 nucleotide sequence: TGCGCCAGCAGCGCCCGGGACAGGGGGGACACCGGGGAGCTGTTTTTT.

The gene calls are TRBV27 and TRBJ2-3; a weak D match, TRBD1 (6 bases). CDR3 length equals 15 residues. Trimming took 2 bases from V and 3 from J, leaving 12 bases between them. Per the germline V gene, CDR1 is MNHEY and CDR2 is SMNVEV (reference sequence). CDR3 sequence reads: CASSLGDTSTDTQYF. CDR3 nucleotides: TGTGCCAGCAGTTTAGGGGACACAAGTACAGATACGCAGTATTTT.

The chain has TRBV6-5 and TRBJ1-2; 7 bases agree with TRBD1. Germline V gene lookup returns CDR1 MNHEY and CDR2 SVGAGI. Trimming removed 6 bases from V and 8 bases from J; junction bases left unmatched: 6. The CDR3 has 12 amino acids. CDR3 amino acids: CASSRQGKGYTF. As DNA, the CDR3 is TGTGCCAGCAGCCGACAGGGTAAGGGCTACACCTTC.

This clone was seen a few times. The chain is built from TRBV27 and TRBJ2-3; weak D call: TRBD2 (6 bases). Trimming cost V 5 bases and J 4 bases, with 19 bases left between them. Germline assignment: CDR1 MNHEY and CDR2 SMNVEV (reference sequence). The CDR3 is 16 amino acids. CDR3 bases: TGTGCCAGCAGTCCGCTAGCGCGGGTATTTGCAGATACGCAGTATTTT. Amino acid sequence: CASSPLARVFADTQYF.